The TCR beta chain described here comes from a study of T cell responses to AZD1222 COVID-19 vaccine. The study's findings and limits: As reported, nearly half of all spike-specific TCRs target variant regions that are unmutated. White British donors predominated, females outnumbered males, and clonal diversity was possibly underestimated. The span of vaccine-associated CD4 TCRs extended across spike, with dominance at 160-218 and 743-854.

This clone turned up a few times. No antigen is known for it. TCRdb's table, derived via immunoSEQ multiplex PCR, lists solely in-frame clones and lacks some. The sample records around 130,000 clones, 70% to 90% being singletons. The germline gives CDR1 MDHEN, CDR2 SYDVKM. V gave up 5 bases and J gave up 8 bases, with 19 bases separating them. The CDR3 spans 15 residues. Recipients boosted at about 4 weeks or about 12 weeks are pooled. V and J are TRBV28 and TRBJ2-1; weak D call: TRBD2 (6 bases). Sequencing was performed on peripheral blood, taken 28 days after the second AZD1222 dose. The source of this sequence is an adult who received the AZD1222 COVID-19 vaccine. The CDR3 nucleotides are TGTGCCAGCAGTGCAGCGGCGGGATATAAAGATGAGCAGTTCTTC. As protein: CASSAAAGYKDEQFF.